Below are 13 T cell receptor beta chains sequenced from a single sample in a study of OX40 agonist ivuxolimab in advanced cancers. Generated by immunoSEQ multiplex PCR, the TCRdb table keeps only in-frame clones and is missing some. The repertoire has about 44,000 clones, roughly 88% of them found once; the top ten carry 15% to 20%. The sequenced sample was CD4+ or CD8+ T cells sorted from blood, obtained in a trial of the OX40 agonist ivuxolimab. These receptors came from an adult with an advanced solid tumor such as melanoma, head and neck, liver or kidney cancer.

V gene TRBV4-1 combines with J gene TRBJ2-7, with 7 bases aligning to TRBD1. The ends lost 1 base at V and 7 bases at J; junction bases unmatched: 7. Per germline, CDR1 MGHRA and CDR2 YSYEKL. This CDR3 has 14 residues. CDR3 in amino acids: CASSQVKGAGEQYV. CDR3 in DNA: TGCGCCAGCAGCCAAGTGAAGGGGGCGGGTGAGCAGTACGTC.

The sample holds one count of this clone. The CDR3 sequence is CASSLPSAQAFF. The DNA of the CDR3 is TGTGCCAGCAGCTTGCCGTCTGCTCAAGCTTTCTTT. The gene calls are TRBV5-8 and TRBJ1-1; no clear D gene. There are 12 residues in the CDR3. The V gene's germline CDR1 is SGHTS and CDR2 YDEGEE. V lost 1 base to trimming and J lost 9 bases, with 10 bases between them.

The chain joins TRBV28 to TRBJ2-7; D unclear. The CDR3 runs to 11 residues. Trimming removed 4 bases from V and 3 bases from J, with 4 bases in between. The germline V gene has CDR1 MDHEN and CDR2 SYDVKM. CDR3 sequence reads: CASSYYYEQYF. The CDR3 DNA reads TGTGCCAGCAGTTATTACTACGAGCAGTACTTC.

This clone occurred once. CDR3 sequence (DNA): TGTGCCAGTAGTATCGCAGGCCCTCGCACTGAAGCTTTCTTT. This gives the protein CASSIAGPRTEAFF. The rearrangement uses TRBV19 and TRBJ1-1; D is unresolved. The V gene's germline CDR1 is LNHDA and CDR2 SQIVND (reference sequence). V was trimmed by 3 bases and J by 4 bases, leaving 12 bases between them. This CDR3 contains 14 residues.

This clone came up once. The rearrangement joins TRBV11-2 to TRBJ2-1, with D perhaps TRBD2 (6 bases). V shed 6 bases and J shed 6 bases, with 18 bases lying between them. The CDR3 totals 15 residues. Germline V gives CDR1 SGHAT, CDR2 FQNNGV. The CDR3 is CASRLKDLGGNEQFF. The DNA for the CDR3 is TGTGCCAGCAGGCTAAAGGACCTCGGGGGCAATGAGCAGTTCTTC. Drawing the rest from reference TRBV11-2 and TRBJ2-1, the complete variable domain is EAGVAQSPRYKIIEKRQSVAFWCNPISGHATLYWYQQILGQGPKLLIQFQNNGVVDDSQLPKDRFSAERLKGVDSTLKIQPAKLEDSAVYLCASRLKDLGGNEQFFGPGTRLTVL.

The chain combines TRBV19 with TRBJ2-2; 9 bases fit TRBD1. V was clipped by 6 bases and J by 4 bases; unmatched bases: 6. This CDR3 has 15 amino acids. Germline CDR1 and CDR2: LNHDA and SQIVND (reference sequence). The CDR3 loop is CASRTGGTSTGELFF. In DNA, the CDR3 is TGTGCCAGTAGGACAGGGGGGACCAGCACCGGGGAGCTGTTTTTT.

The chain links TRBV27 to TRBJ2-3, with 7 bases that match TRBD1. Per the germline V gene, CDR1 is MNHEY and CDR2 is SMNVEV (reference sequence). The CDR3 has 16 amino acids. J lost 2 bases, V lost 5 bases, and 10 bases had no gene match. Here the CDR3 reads CASSPSRGFSTDTQYF. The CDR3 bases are TGTGCCAGCAGTCCCAGCAGGGGGTTTTCCACAGATACGCAGTATTTT.

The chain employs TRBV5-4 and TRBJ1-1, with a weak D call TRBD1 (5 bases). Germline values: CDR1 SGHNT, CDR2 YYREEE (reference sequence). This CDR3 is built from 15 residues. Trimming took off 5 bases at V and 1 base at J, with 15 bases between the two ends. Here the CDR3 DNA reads TGTGCCAGCAGGCCAAGAACAGGTTCGAACACTGAAGCTTTCTTT. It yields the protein CASRPRTGSNTEAFF.

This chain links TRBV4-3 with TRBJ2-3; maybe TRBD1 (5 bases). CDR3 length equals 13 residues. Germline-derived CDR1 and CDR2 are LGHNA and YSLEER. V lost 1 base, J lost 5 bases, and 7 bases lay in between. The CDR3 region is CASSQGRGDTQYF. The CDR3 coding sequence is TGCGCCAGCAGCCAAGGAAGGGGAGATACGCAGTATTTT.

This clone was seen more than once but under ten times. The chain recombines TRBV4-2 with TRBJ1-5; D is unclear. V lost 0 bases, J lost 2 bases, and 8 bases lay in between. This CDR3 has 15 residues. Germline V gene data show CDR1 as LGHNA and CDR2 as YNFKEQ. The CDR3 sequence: CASSQEELGNQPQHF. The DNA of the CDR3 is TGTGCCAGCAGCCAAGAGGAACTAGGCAATCAGCCCCAGCATTTT.

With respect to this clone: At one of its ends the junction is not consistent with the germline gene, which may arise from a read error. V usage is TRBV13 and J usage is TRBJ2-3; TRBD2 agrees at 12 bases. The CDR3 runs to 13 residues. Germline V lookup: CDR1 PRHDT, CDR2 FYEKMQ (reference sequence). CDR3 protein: CASSLEGTSGFSF. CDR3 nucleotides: TGTGCCAGCAGCTTAGAGGGGACTAGCGGGTTCAGTTTT.

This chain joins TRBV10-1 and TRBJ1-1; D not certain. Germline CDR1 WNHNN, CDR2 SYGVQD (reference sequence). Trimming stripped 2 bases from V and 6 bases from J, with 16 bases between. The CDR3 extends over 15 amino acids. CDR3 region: CASSEAGVFSSEAFF. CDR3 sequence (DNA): TGCGCCAGCAGTGAGGCCGGGGTTTTTTCCTCTGAAGCTTTCTTT.

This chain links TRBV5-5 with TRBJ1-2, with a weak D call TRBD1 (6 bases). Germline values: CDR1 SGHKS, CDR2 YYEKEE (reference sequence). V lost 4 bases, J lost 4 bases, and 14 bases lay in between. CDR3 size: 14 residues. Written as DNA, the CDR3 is TGTGCCAGCAGCCCCCCAGGGGTCGTCTATGGCTACACCTTC. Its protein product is CASSPPGVVYGYTF.